Each of the 8 T cell receptor beta chains below was sequenced from the same sample in a study of T cell responses to AZD1222 COVID-19 vaccine. Produced via immunoSEQ multiplex PCR; TCRdb's table is partial and in-frame only. This table holds about 210,000 clones, around 94% found once. The sample was peripheral blood, taken 28 days after the second dose of the MenACWY control vaccine. These TCRs come from an adult who received the MenACWY meningococcal vaccine as a control.

The chain uses TRBV6-5 and TRBJ2-1, with D uncertain. The CDR3 totals 15 residues. Per the germline V gene, CDR1 is MNHEY and CDR2 is SVGAGI. V lost 0 bases and J 5 bases, leaving 11 bases between the germline ends. The CDR3 loop reads CASSYSERAHNEQFF. CDR3 nucleotides: TGTGCCAGCAGTTACTCCGAAAGGGCCCACAATGAGCAGTTCTTC.

The chain combines TRBV19 with TRBJ2-1, with 9 bases lining up with TRBD2. The CDR3 length is 16 residues. The V gene end was trimmed by 3 bases and the J gene end by 7 bases; junction bases not matched to a gene: 10. Germline V gene data show CDR1 as LNHDA and CDR2 as SQIVND (reference sequence). CDR3 amino acids: CASSIGGLAGNNEQFF. The CDR3 DNA follows: TGTGCCAGTAGTATCGGGGGTCTAGCGGGGAATAATGAGCAGTTCTTC. The variable domain in full, with the rest retrieved from reference TRBV19 and TRBJ2-1, is DGGITQSPKYLFRKEGQNVTLSCEQNLNHDAMYWYRQDPGQGLRLIYYSQIVNDFQKGDIAEGYSVSREKKESFPLTVTSAQKNPTAFYLCASSIGGLAGNNEQFFGPGTRLTVL.

The chain employs TRBV6-1 and TRBJ2-1; 15 bases align to TRBD2. The CDR3 spans 17 residues. Germline V CDR1 and CDR2: MNHNS, SASEGT. V trimming: 3 bases; J trimming: 8 bases; junction bases outside the gene matches: 8. DNA of the CDR3: TGTGCCAGCAGTGATGCGGGACTAGCGGGAGGTTCCGATGAGCAGTTCTTC. It codes for CASSDAGLAGGSDEQFF.

This rearrangement joins TRBV6-2 or TRBV6-3 to TRBJ1-1, with 7 bases fitting TRBD1. Germline values: CDR1 MNHEY, CDR2 SVGEGT. The CDR3 contains 13 residues. Trimming took 2 bases from V and 3 from J; bases not matched to a gene: 0. CDR3 protein: CASSYQGDTEAFF. The DNA of the CDR3 is TGTGCCAGCAGTTACCAGGGGGACACTGAAGCTTTCTTT.

The rearrangement joins TRBV5-6 to TRBJ2-7; D not certain. There are 12 residues in the CDR3. Trimming left V 4 bases short and J 3 bases short, with 8 bases between. Germline loops: CDR1 SGHDT, CDR2 YYEEEE. CDR3 sequence (DNA): TGTGCCAGCAGCCTTCGCGGCTACGAGCAGTACTTC. Protein: CASSLRGYEQYF.

This rearrangement joins TRBV19 to TRBJ2-3; D is unclear. The CDR3 extends over 14 amino acids. The V end was cut by 6 bases, the J end by 0 bases, with 10 bases between. Germline values: CDR1 LNHDA, CDR2 SQIVND (reference sequence). CDR3 protein: CASSIITSTDTQYF. CDR3 bases: TGTGCCAGTAGCATAATTACTAGCACAGATACGCAGTATTTT.

V usage is TRBV28 and J usage is TRBJ2-2, with D hard to call. Germline-derived CDR1 and CDR2 are MDHEN and SYDVKM. V was trimmed by 6 bases and J by 6 bases, leaving 5 bases between them. The CDR3 length is 11 residues. CDR3 region: CASSFPGELFF. As DNA, the CDR3 is TGTGCCAGCAGCTTTCCCGGGGAGCTGTTTTTT.

The V gene is TRBV9, the J gene TRBJ1-2; no definite D call. This CDR3 contains 13 residues. Trimming took 8 bases from V and 3 from J, leaving 14 bases between them. Germline values: CDR1 SGDLS, CDR2 YYNGEE. The CDR3 coding sequence is TGTGCCAGTACCCAACAAGAACACTATGGCTACACCTTC. As protein: CASTQQEHYGYTF.